This TCR beta chain was observed in a study of cytomegalovirus exposure and HLA in healthy donors. Study-level results: Highly shared sequence variants in one cluster were likely a sequencing artifact. Confirmation was obtained in vitro that a few CMV-associated chains are specific for CMV antigens. Later analysis showed most CMV-associated TCR beta chains appearing HLA-restricted.

About this clone: Its cognate antigen is unknown.

Vbeta (60) and Jbeta (13) primers were used in the PCR. The method was immunoSEQ multiplex PCR; TCRdb's version includes in-frame clones alone and lacks a portion of them. The sample has 150,000 to 200,000 clones, more than 65% seen once. Sample: PBMCs. The TCR was taken from a woman aged 25 to 39 in good health and CMV-seropositive.

The DNA for the CDR3 is TGTGCCAGCAGCTTGACCCCGGCCCCGGAGGAAAAACTGTTTTTT. Translating it yields CASSLTPAPEEKLFF. The chain combines TRBV7-9 with TRBJ1-4; D unresolved. V was cut by 3 bases and J by 8 bases, with 16 bases left in between. The CDR3 consists of 15 residues. CDR1 and CDR2 (germline): SEHNR, FQNEAQ (reference sequence).